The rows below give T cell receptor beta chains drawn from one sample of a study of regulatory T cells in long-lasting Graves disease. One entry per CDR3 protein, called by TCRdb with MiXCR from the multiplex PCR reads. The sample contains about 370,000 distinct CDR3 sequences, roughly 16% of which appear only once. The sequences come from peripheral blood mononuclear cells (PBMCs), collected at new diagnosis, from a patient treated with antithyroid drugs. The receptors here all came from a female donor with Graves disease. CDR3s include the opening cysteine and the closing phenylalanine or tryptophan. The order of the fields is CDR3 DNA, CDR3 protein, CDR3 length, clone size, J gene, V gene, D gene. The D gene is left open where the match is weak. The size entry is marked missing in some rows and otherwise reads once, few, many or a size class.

DNA: TGTGCCAGCAGTCCGGGACACCGCTCCTACAATGAGCAGTTCTTC
CDR3: CASSPGHRSYNEQFF
length: 15
size: many
J: TRBJ2-1
V: TRBV6-1
D: -

DNA: TGTGCCAGCAGCCTAGGGGAGCCCCCACACAATGAGCAGTTCTTC
CDR3: CASSLGEPPHNEQFF
length: 15
size: many
J: TRBJ2-1
V: TRBV12-3/TRBV12-4
D: -

DNA: TGTGCCAGCAGCCAAGGCTCAGGAAGGACTGAAGCTGTCTTT
CDR3: CASSQGSGRTEAVF
length: 14
size: many
J: TRBJ1-1
V: TRBV3-1
D: -

DNA: TGCGCCAGCAGCCAAGATCTTCACAGCTATGGCTACACCTTC
CDR3: CASSQDLHSYGYTF
length: 14
size: many
J: TRBJ1-2
V: TRBV4-3
D: -

DNA: TGTGCCAGCAGCCTAAACTACAGGGGGCGGACCGGGGAGCTGTTTTTT
CDR3: CASSLNYRGRTGELFF
length: 16
size: many
J: TRBJ2-2
V: TRBV6-2/TRBV6-3
D: TRBD1

DNA: TGCGCCAAGGACCGATCCGGGACTAGCGACAGCTCCTACAATGAGCAGTTCTTC
CDR3: CAKDRSGTSDSSYNEQFF
length: 18
size: -
J: TRBJ2-1
V: TRBV10-2
D: TRBD2

DNA: TGTGCCATCAGTGAGGGGTGGGAAGATGGGGAGAACACCGGGGAGCTGTTTTTT
CDR3: CAISEGWEDGENTGELFF
length: 18
size: many
J: TRBJ2-2
V: TRBV10-3
D: -

DNA: TGTGCTAGTGGTTTGTTGTCTAGCGGGTCCTACGAGCAGTACTTC
CDR3: CASGLLSSGSYEQYF
length: 15
size: many
J: TRBJ2-7
V: TRBV12-5
D: TRBD2

DNA: TGTGCCAGCAGCGCATACGGGGGGGTGGATGAAGCTTTCTTT
CDR3: CASSAYGGVDEAFF
length: 14
size: many
J: TRBJ1-1
V: TRBV7-2
D: -

DNA: TGTGCCAGCAGTTACCACGACAGGGAGCTTGGCTATGGCTACACCTTC
CDR3: CASSYHDRELGYGYTF
length: 16
size: -
J: TRBJ1-2
V: TRBV6-5
D: TRBD1

DNA: TGTGCCAGCAGTTTAATAGCGTACTCTGGGGCCAACGTCCTGACTTTC
CDR3: CASSLIAYSGANVLTF
length: 16
size: -
J: TRBJ2-6
V: TRBV28
D: -

DNA: TGTGCCAGCAGTCCACAGGGGGCGCGAACTGAAGCTTTCTTT
CDR3: CASSPQGARTEAFF
length: 14
size: many
J: TRBJ1-1
V: TRBV6-1
D: TRBD1

DNA: TGTGCCAGTAGTACCTCTAGCACTGAAGCTTTCTTT
CDR3: CASSTSSTEAFF
length: 12
size: few
J: TRBJ1-1
V: TRBV19
D: -

DNA: TGCGCCAGCAGGGCGGAGGGCAATGAGCAGTTCTTC
CDR3: CASRAEGNEQFF
length: 12
size: many
J: TRBJ2-1
V: TRBV5-1
D: -

DNA: TGTGCCAGCAGCCCGGAGAGCGGGGGGCTTGGCAATGAGCAGTTCTTC
CDR3: CASSPESGGLGNEQFF
length: 16
size: few
J: TRBJ2-1
V: TRBV7-3
D: TRBD2

DNA: TGTGCCAGCAGTACAGTCTCTGGAAACACCATATATTTT
CDR3: CASSTVSGNTIYF
length: 13
size: many
J: TRBJ1-3
V: TRBV9
D: -

DNA: TGTGCCAGCAGTTCCCGGGACACAGAGACCCAGTACTTC
CDR3: CASSSRDTETQYF
length: 13
size: many
J: TRBJ2-5
V: TRBV12-3/TRBV12-4
D: -

DNA: TGTGCCAGCAGCCCTAGTCAGAGGGAGCTGTTTTTT
CDR3: CASSPSQRELFF
length: 12
size: -
J: TRBJ2-2
V: TRBV7-8
D: -

DNA: TGTGCCAGTAGTCCCGGGACTAGCGGACGATGGGGAGAGACCCAGTACTTC
CDR3: CASSPGTSGRWGETQYF
length: 17
size: many
J: TRBJ2-5
V: TRBV19
D: TRBD2

DNA: TGTGCCACCAGCAGAGATCGGACAGGGCTCTATGGCTACACCTTC
CDR3: CATSRDRTGLYGYTF
length: 15
size: many
J: TRBJ1-2
V: TRBV15
D: TRBD1

DNA: TGTGCCAGCAGTACAGGGAAATCCTCCACTGAAGCTTTCTTT
CDR3: CASSTGKSSTEAFF
length: 14
size: many
J: TRBJ1-1
V: TRBV2
D: -

DNA: TGTGCCAGCAGCAGCCCTACGGGGGCCAACGTCCTGACTTTC
CDR3: CASSSPTGANVLTF
length: 14
size: -
J: TRBJ2-6
V: TRBV11-1
D: -

DNA: TGTGCCAGCAGCCATTTTACCGGACAGGGGCGAGAGGATACGCAGTATTTT
CDR3: CASSHFTGQGREDTQYF
length: 17
size: many
J: TRBJ2-3
V: TRBV3-1
D: TRBD1

DNA: TGTGCCAGCAGCCAAGATTCCGGGGTGGAGGACTACGAGCAGTACTTC
CDR3: CASSQDSGVEDYEQYF
length: 16
size: -
J: TRBJ2-7
V: TRBV11-2
D: -

DNA: TGTGCCAGCAGCTTAGGGGACGTAAGATCCTACGAGCAGTACTTC
CDR3: CASSLGDVRSYEQYF
length: 15
size: many
J: TRBJ2-7
V: TRBV7-2
D: -

DNA: TGTGCCAGCAGCGAGACAGAAAACTATGGCTACACCTTC
CDR3: CASSETENYGYTF
length: 13
size: many
J: TRBJ1-2
V: TRBV2
D: -

DNA: TGTGCCAGCATTGGACTAGCGGAGAACACCGGGGAGCTGTTTTTT
CDR3: CASIGLAENTGELFF
length: 15
size: few
J: TRBJ2-2
V: TRBV27
D: TRBD2

DNA: TGTGCCAGCAGTTACGGGGGTTGGGGAGATACGCAGTATTTT
CDR3: CASSYGGWGDTQYF
length: 14
size: many
J: TRBJ2-3
V: TRBV6-5
D: -

DNA: TGTGCCAGCAGGACGCCGGAGGAGCAGTTCTTC
CDR3: CASRTPEEQFF
length: 11
size: -
J: TRBJ2-1
V: TRBV7-4
D: -

DNA: TGTGCCAGCAGTTTTTTCACAAGTGGCACTGAAGCTTTCTTT
CDR3: CASSFFTSGTEAFF
length: 14
size: many
J: TRBJ1-1
V: TRBV27
D: -

DNA: TGTGCCAGCACCCTGGACTGCTTGAACACTGAAGCTTTCTTT
CDR3: CASTLDCLNTEAFF
length: 14
size: -
J: TRBJ1-1
V: TRBV9
D: -

DNA: TGTGCCACGAGGGCTGAGCAGCTCTTC
CDR3: CATRAEQLF
length: 9
size: -
J: TRBJ2-1
V: TRBV27
D: -

DNA: TGTGCCAGCAGAACTGACGGCCCCTATGGCTACACCTTC
CDR3: CASRTDGPYGYTF
length: 13
size: many
J: TRBJ1-2
V: TRBV6-2/TRBV6-3
D: -